This is a list of T cell receptor beta chains from one sample in a study of neoadjuvant anti-PD-1 for oral cavity cancer. Repertoires were generated with immunoSEQ multiplex PCR, while TCRdb's copy carries only in-frame clones and drops some. The table lists over 10,000 clones, 67% of them singletons. This sample comprised PBMCs, obtained after nivolumab (anti-PD-1) treatment. The receptor set was obtained from a person between 40 and 85 years old with oral cavity squamous cell carcinoma. Each CDR3 is given with its conserved first and last residue. The order of the fields is D gene, V gene, clone size, J gene, CDR3 length, CDR3 protein, CDR3 DNA. A D gene is named only where the DNA matches it firmly. Where a row states a size, it is once, few, many or the class of an expanded clone; other rows omit it.

.	TRBV2	.	TRBJ2-1	15	CASRAPGLTREEQFF	TGTGCCAGCAGGGCCCCGGGACTCACCAGAGAGGAGCAGTTCTTC
TRBD2	TRBV29-1	.	TRBJ2-2	17	CSVKTGTSGTVTGELFF	TGCAGCGTTAAAACCGGGACTAGCGGGACGGTCACCGGGGAGCTGTTTTTT
.	TRBV4-1	few	TRBJ1-3	21	CASSLYAAGTTERMAGNTIYF	TGCGCCAGCAGCCTCTATGCAGCCGGGACTACCGAACGCATGGCTGGAAACACCATATATTTT
TRBD2	TRBV2	.	TRBJ2-3	16	CASSPPGLQNTDTQYF	TGTGCCAGCAGTCCGCCGGGACTACAAAACACAGATACGCAGTATTTT
TRBD1	TRBV9	.	TRBJ2-5	15	CASSVMGQAQETQYF	TGTGCCAGCAGCGTGATGGGACAGGCACAAGAGACCCAGTACTTC
TRBD2	TRBV6-1	.	TRBJ2-7	15	CASSDGLAGQYEQYF	TGTGCCAGCAGTGACGGACTAGCGGGACAATACGAGCAGTACTTC
TRBD2	TRBV11-2	few	TRBJ2-7	14	CASSSGTSGYEQYF	TGTGCCAGCAGCTCGGGGACTAGCGGCTACGAGCAGTACTTC
TRBD1	TRBV27	.	TRBJ2-7	15	CASSPGTGASYEQYF	TGTGCCAGCAGTCCAGGGACAGGGGCCTCCTACGAGCAGTACTTC
TRBD2	TRBV5-1	.	TRBJ2-3	16	CASSLALGGATDTQYF	TGCGCCAGCAGCTTGGCTCTGGGAGGGGCCACAGATACGCAGTATTTT
.	TRBV5-6	few	TRBJ1-2	15	CASSLQGVGDYGYTF	TGTGCCAGCAGCTTACAGGGAGTGGGGGACTATGGCTACACCTTC
.	TRBV14	few	TRBJ2-4	15	CASSLGTGAKNIQYF	TGTGCCAGCAGCCTGGGAACGGGAGCCAAAAACATTCAGTACTTC
.	TRBV7-9	.	TRBJ2-1	12	CASSLEGGIKFF	TGTGCCAGCAGCTTAGAGGGGGGGATAAAGTTCTTC
.	TRBV5-5	.	TRBJ2-7	12	CASSYSGYEQYF	TGTGCCAGCAGCTACAGTGGCTACGAGCAGTACTTC
TRBD1	TRBV7-6	.	TRBJ2-1	16	CASSLRRDSSSNEQFF	TGTGCCAGCAGCTTAAGACGGGACAGTAGTTCCAATGAGCAGTTCTTC
.	TRBV5-1	.	TRBJ1-1	14	CASSFTPTQGGAFF	TGCGCCAGCAGCTTCACCCCTACCCAGGGTGGGGCTTTCTTT
.	TRBV19	.	TRBJ2-4	16	CASSIQAPGVKNIQYF	TGTGCCAGTAGTATACAGGCCCCGGGAGTTAAAAACATTCAGTACTTC
.	TRBV5-4	.	TRBJ1-2	14	CASSLPTVNYGYTF	TGTGCCAGCAGCCTTCCGACAGTGAACTATGGCTACACCTTC
.	TRBV9	.	TRBJ1-1	14	CASGRDKSTTEAFF	TGTGCCAGCGGTAGGGACAAATCCACCACTGAAGCTTTCTTT
.	TRBV5-6	.	TRBJ1-5	16	CASSFGGQQVNQPQHF	TGTGCCAGCAGCTTTGGGGGGCAGCAGGTCAATCAGCCCCAGCATTTT
.	TRBV6-1	.	TRBJ1-1	16	CASSEGTAFMNTEAFF	TGTGCCAGCAGTGAAGGGACAGCTTTCATGAACACTGAAGCTTTCTTT
TRBD1	TRBV19	.	TRBJ1-2	15	CASTPGQDLGYGYTF	TGTGCCAGTACCCCGGGACAGGACCTAGGCTATGGCTACACCTTC